The T cell receptor (beta chain) under discussion was sequenced for a study of blood T cell repertoires in COVID-19 (dated by TCRdb to the early 2020s). Turning to the overall study: Samples covering the acute and convalescent phases of COVID-19 were provided by collaborators in the United States, Italy and Spain. The prospective study material was composed of cDNA or gDNA derived from T cells, B-cell-depleted T cells, or PBMCs. Subjects who had been exposed to COVID-19, were actively infected with it, or had recovered from it provided the deeply sampled blood TCRbeta repertoires that made up the dataset. The repertoires were released in a freely available public database meant as a resource for research on the immune response to SARS-CoV-2. The samples were drawn from two sources: the first 160 participants of the ongoing ImmuneRACE study, and some 1,300 subjects contributed by 6 global collaborators. Sample metadata almost always included a de-identified subject ID, COVID-19 status, age in years and sex. Where available, HLA class I and class II types were taken from metadata supplied by the sample provider and were not determined by assay-based typing.

Spanning cysteine to phenylalanine, the CDR3 consists of 13 amino acids. Only CDR3 DNA remains: 39 bases, in frame from the first base. V is trimmed back by 5 bases and J by 6 bases, and the junction contains 3 bases that no gene match accounts for. Reading the germline V gene gives CDR1 SNHLY and CDR2 FYNNEI. The collaborating institutions used their own protocols to collect whole blood in K2EDTA tubes. For TCRbeta analysis, collaborator samples were shipped as frozen whole blood, as isolated PBMCs, or as DNA extracted from either sample type. The paper's findings and limits, for the study overall: The quantity of clinical and demographic metadata differed by source and by participant and was supplied without curation.

The immunoSEQ Assay, a bias-controlled multiplex PCR, was used to amplify TCRbeta CDR3 regions from genomic DNA. Per the authors' processing: Nucleated cell counts per sample were estimated from amplification of reference gene primers within the assay. Sequence reads were collapsed and filtered to measure the absolute abundance of every unique TCRbeta CDR3 rearrangement. For each sample, productive Simpson clonality was calculated as the square root of Simpson's diversity index across productive rearrangements. TCRdb took this table from immuneACCESS and kept in-frame rearrangements with V and J called. Such tables lack part of the clones; where checked against another copy, unresolved V genes explain under half of the gap, and the rest is unexplained. V and J calls and clone size are as listed in that table; D and trimming were resolved from the DNA. Across this sample there are about 150,000 clones, with around 81% seen only once. The ten largest account for around 8% of the sample.

This clone was picked up one time. No antigen is known for it. No clone much larger than this one lies a single base away; base qualities are absent. Specimen: peripheral blood. The source is an older woman with active or convalescent COVID-19. The chain uses TRBV2 and TRBJ1-5, and 8 junction bases match TRBD1. The CDR3 sequence is CASSPDRAQPQHF. Read as DNA, the sequence is TGTGCCAGCAGTCCGGACAGGGCTCAGCCCCAGCATTTT.